What follows is one T cell receptor beta chain and its context. The target antigen is unknown. Time point indicated: pre-treatment sample, taken before nivolumab and TIL therapy. Most excised metastases sampled were pleural nodules or supraclavicular lymph nodes. This sample stems from a study of TIL therapy for anti-PD-1-resistant metastatic lung cancer. Study overall: Half of patients were current or former smokers. Study results and caveats: This highly selected cohort may not generalize to typical lung cancer patients.

This CDR3 has 14 amino acids. Germline V gives CDR1 LGHNT, CDR2 FRNRAP. V dropped 1 base and J dropped 9 bases, with 13 bases sitting between them. The libraries were made with immunoSEQ v3. The assay was immunoSEQ multiplex PCR, and TCRdb's table has in-frame clones only and misses some. The table lists 45,000 to 60,000 clones, 60% to 85% of them singletons, with about 6% in the top ten. The source of this sequence is a person aged 25-85 years with non-small cell lung cancer. The material was tumor tissue, obtained at baseline. The chain recombines TRBV12-5 with TRBJ2-1; D is possibly TRBD1 (5 bases). The CDR3 reads CASGLDAPGIEQFF. CDR3 sequence (DNA): TGTGCTAGTGGTTTGGACGCCCCAGGGATTGAGCAGTTCTTC.